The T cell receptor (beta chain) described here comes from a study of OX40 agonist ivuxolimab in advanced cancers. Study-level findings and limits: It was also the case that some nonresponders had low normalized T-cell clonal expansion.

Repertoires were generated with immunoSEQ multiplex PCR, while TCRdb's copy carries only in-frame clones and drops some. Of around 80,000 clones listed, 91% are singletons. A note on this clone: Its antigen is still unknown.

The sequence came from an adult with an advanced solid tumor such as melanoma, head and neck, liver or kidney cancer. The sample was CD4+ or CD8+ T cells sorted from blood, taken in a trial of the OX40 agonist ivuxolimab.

CDR3 loop: CSVHPGPGSYNEQFF. The CDR3 nucleotides read TGCAGCGTACATCCGGGACCGGGCTCCTACAATGAGCAGTTCTTC. The genes are TRBV29-1 and TRBJ2-1; D may correspond to TRBD1 or TRBD2 (5 bases each). V dropped 6 bases and J dropped 0 bases, with 15 bases sitting between them. Germline V gene lookup returns CDR1 SQVTM and CDR2 ANQGSEA. This CDR3 spans 15 amino acids.